Listed below are T cell receptor beta chains from one sample, sequenced in a study of regulatory T cells in long-lasting Graves disease. In TCRdb, the multiplex PCR reads were re-called with MiXCR into one record per CDR3 protein. The sample consists of roughly 610,000 distinct CDR3 sequences, around 17% of them appearing once. These same records also appear under a second study, on T cells in Graves' hyperthyroidism and ophthalmopathy.

The material sequenced was peripheral blood mononuclear cells (PBMCs), taken at new diagnosis, from a patient treated with antithyroid drugs. These TCRs come from a woman aged 25 to 39 with Graves disease. The CDR3 runs from the conserved cysteine through the conserved F or W. Each record gives: clone size, V gene, J gene, D gene, CDR3 DNA, CDR3 protein. A D gene is named only where the DNA matches it firmly. Clone size is stated in some rows and not others, as once, few, many or a class when expanded.

-	TRBV5-4	TRBJ2-1	-	TGTGCCAGCAGCTGGCTCCAGGGGCTCAACGCGGCCAATGAGCAGTTCTTC	CASSWLQGLNAANEQFF
many	TRBV7-9	TRBJ1-4	-	TGTGCCAGCAGCTTAGTCGAAGGTGAAAAACTGTTTTTT	CASSLVEGEKLFF
many	TRBV14	TRBJ2-2	-	TGTGCCAGCAGCCCCCTTCGCACCGGGGAGCTGTTTTTT	CASSPLRTGELFF
-	TRBV5-1	TRBJ2-4	TRBD2	TGCGCCAGCAGCCCGCCGGGGGGAGGTGACATTCAGTACTTC	CASSPPGGGDIQYF
-	TRBV20-1	TRBJ2-1	-	TGCAGTGCTAAGGCTAGCTACAATGAGCAGTTCTTC	CSAKASYNEQFF
few	TRBV7-2	TRBJ2-2	-	TGTGCCAGCAGCGCGTCTAGCGTAGGCACCGGGGAGCTGTTTTTT	CASSASSVGTGELFF
-	TRBV20-1	TRBJ2-1	-	TGCAGTGCTCCCCGGGACCCACGAGGGTACAATGAGCAGTTCTTC	CSAPRDPRGYNEQFF
many	TRBV5-1	TRBJ1-1	-	TGCGCCAGCAGCTTCTCTAACACTGAAGCTTTCTTT	CASSFSNTEAFF
-	TRBV10-3	TRBJ2-5	TRBD2	TGTGCCATCAGTTCCCTAGCGGGAATAGAGACCCAGTACTTC	CAISSLAGIETQYF
few	TRBV20-1	TRBJ2-5	-	TGCAGTGCCTTGGTTTCGCTTTTAGAGACCCAGTACTTC	CSALVSLLETQYF
many	TRBV12-3/TRBV12-4	TRBJ1-5	-	TGTGCCAGCAGTTGGAGGGGGGCTAGCAATCAGCCCCAGCATTTT	CASSWRGASNQPQHF
-	TRBV24-1	TRBJ2-2	TRBD1	TGTGCCACCAGTGACCCACCTACGGGGACAGCATTAACCGGGGAGCTGTTTTTT	CATSDPPTGTALTGELFF
many	TRBV11-2	TRBJ2-7	-	TGTGCCAGCAGCCTAACCACCGGGATTACCTACGAGCAGTACTTC	CASSLTTGITYEQYF
many	TRBV3-1	TRBJ1-2	TRBD1	TGTGCCAGCAGCCAAGAAACAGACAGGGTCGGCTACACCTTC	CASSQETDRVGYTF
many	TRBV12-3/TRBV12-4	TRBJ2-2	TRBD2	TGTGCCAGCAATGAGGGAGGGCCCGGGGAGCTGTTTTTT	CASNEGGPGELFF
many	TRBV12-3/TRBV12-4	TRBJ1-5	-	TGTGCCAGCAGTTTTCAGGGGACGAATCAGCCCCAGCATTTT	CASSFQGTNQPQHF
few	TRBV6-1	TRBJ1-3	-	TGTGCCAGCGGAAAAAGTAGGCCGAACTCTGGAAACACCATATATTTT	CASGKSRPNSGNTIYF
many	TRBV6-5	TRBJ2-7	TRBD1	TGTGCCAGCAGTTACCCAGACAGGGGCTACGAGCAGTACTTC	CASSYPDRGYEQYF
many	TRBV6-1	TRBJ1-1	-	TGTGCCAGCAGTATCGACCTTGTCCCGAACACTGAAGCTTTCTTT	CASSIDLVPNTEAFF
many	TRBV7-8	TRBJ2-7	-	TGTGCCAGCAGCCAAGGATCGTACGGTGCCTACGAGCAGTACTTC	CASSQGSYGAYEQYF
-	TRBV12-3/TRBV12-4	TRBJ2-5	TRBD2	TGTGCCAGCAGGTTTGCCGGACTAGCGGGAGTTCGGCAAGAGACCCAGTACTTC	CASRFAGLAGVRQETQYF
-	TRBV3-1	TRBJ1-4	-	TGTGCCAGCAGCCAAGATCTTTTAGGGGCTAGAACTAATGAAAAACTGTTTTTT	CASSQDLLGARTNEKLFF
few	TRBV27	TRBJ2-1	-	TGTGCCAGCAGTTTCCTGCTATCGTCGCACAAGGGTGAGCAGTTCTTC	CASSFLLSSHKGEQFF
-	TRBV20-1	TRBJ2-3	-	TGCAGTGCTGCGGGGAGAGATACGCAGTATTTT	CSAAGRDTQYF
many	TRBV28	TRBJ2-5	-	TGTGCCAGCAGTCCTAAACCAGAGGCTCGGGGAGAGACCCAGTACTTC	CASSPKPEARGETQYF
few	TRBV12-3/TRBV12-4	TRBJ2-1	TRBD2	TGTGCCAGCAGTTTTTTAGCGGGAGCGGGGGTTAATGAGCAGTTCTTC	CASSFLAGAGVNEQFF
many	TRBV11-2	TRBJ1-1	-	TGTGCCAGCAGCCCGGGGGGGGCTCCAAGGGGTGAAGCTTTCTTT	CASSPGGAPRGEAFF
many	TRBV19	TRBJ1-1	-	TGTGCCAGTAGTACCCCGGGGCAGGTGCACACTGAAGCTTTCTTT	CASSTPGQVHTEAFF
many	TRBV29-1	TRBJ2-1	TRBD1	TGCAGCGCGTCTCAGGGGGCTGTCACCAATGAGCAGTTCTTC	CSASQGAVTNEQFF
few	TRBV5-5	TRBJ2-2	TRBD1	TGTGCCAGCAGCTGGGACAGTAGCACCGGGGAGCTGTTTTTT	CASSWDSSTGELFF
few	TRBV3-1	TRBJ2-1	-	TGTGCCAGCAGCAACAGGGTTTATGAGCAGTTCTTC	CASSNRVYEQFF
-	TRBV5-1	TRBJ1-1	-	TGCGCCAGCAAATTAGGCCCCTCGGGTGGTCAGAACACTGAAGCTTTCTTT	CASKLGPSGGQNTEAFF
few	TRBV29-1	TRBJ2-7	TRBD2	TGCAGCGTTTTAGGACTAGCGGAGGCCTACGAGCAGTACTTC	CSVLGLAEAYEQYF
many	TRBV2	TRBJ1-1	-	TGTGCCAGCAGGGACCTTTTGGGGAGGTACACTGAAGCTTTCTTT	CASRDLLGRYTEAFF
many	TRBV12-3/TRBV12-4	TRBJ2-1	TRBD1	TGTGCCAGCAGCGCATACAGGGGTTCCTACAATGAGCAGTTCTTC	CASSAYRGSYNEQFF
few	TRBV9	TRBJ1-4	-	TGTGCCAGCAGCGCAGACGGCTCTTGGGAAAAACTGTTTTTT	CASSADGSWEKLFF
many	TRBV12-3/TRBV12-4	TRBJ1-1	TRBD1	TGTGCCAGCAGACGACAGGGGCGGGTCACTGAAGCTTTCTTT	CASRRQGRVTEAFF
many	TRBV12-3/TRBV12-4	TRBJ2-1	-	TGTGCCAGCAGTTTAACAGGGATGAATGAGCAGTTCTTC	CASSLTGMNEQFF
many	TRBV7-2	TRBJ2-3	-	TGTGCCAGCAGCTGGACTCGCACAGATACGCAGTATTTT	CASSWTRTDTQYF
few	TRBV24-1	TRBJ2-1	-	TGTGCCACCGCTCGAGGGAGGACTACCTACAATGAGCAGTTCTTC	CATARGRTTYNEQFF
many	TRBV7-9	TRBJ2-1	TRBD2	TGTGCCAGCAGCTTAGAAGGAGGACTAGCGGGATATGAGCAGTTCTTC	CASSLEGGLAGYEQFF
many	TRBV2	TRBJ2-1	-	TGTGCCAGCACGGCTTACAATGAGCAGTTCTTC	CASTAYNEQFF
many	TRBV5-1	TRBJ2-3	-	TGCGCCAGCAGCTTCTCCGGGACGGACACAGATACGCAGTATTTT	CASSFSGTDTDTQYF
many	TRBV20-1	TRBJ2-3	TRBD2	TGCAGTGCTAGGACTAGCGCCCTGCCCGATACGCAGTATTTT	CSARTSALPDTQYF
many	TRBV12-3/TRBV12-4	TRBJ2-5	-	TGTGCCAGCAGTGCCCAGGGCACGGGAGTCGTGACCCAGTACTTC	CASSAQGTGVVTQYF
few	TRBV27	TRBJ2-3	TRBD2	TGTGCCAGCAGTAGACTAGCGGGAGGGGGGTCAGATACGCAGTATTTT	CASSRLAGGGSDTQYF
-	TRBV18	TRBJ1-6	TRBD1	TGTGCCAGCTCACCACCGGGACAGCTATATTCACCCCTCCACTTT	CASSPPGQLYSPLHF
many	TRBV28	TRBJ1-2	-	TGTGCCAGCAGTTTCGAGAGAAATGGCTACACCTTC	CASSFERNGYTF
many	TRBV11-2	TRBJ1-2	-	TGTGCCAGCGGATTGACCGACAGCGCCGTAGGCTACACCTTC	CASGLTDSAVGYTF
few	TRBV18	TRBJ2-5	TRBD1	TGTGCCAGCTCACCCCTGGGACAGACACAAGAGACCCAGTACTTC	CASSPLGQTQETQYF